These 26 T cell receptor beta chains were all obtained from the same sample, sequenced in a study of siplizumab effects on memory and regulatory T cells. Data came from immunoSEQ multiplex PCR; TCRdb stores just in-frame clones and leaves some out. The table has more than 85,000 clones, over 80% seen once. The sequencing input was CD4+ T cells sorted from blood. All receptors come from a human donor in good health.

This CDR3 is CASSEQDSGANVLTF. CDR3 bases: TGTGCCAGCAGCGAACAGGACTCTGGGGCCAACGTCCTGACTTTC. The chain recombines TRBV2 with TRBJ2-6, with D tentatively TRBD1 (5 bases). Germline CDR1 SNHLY, CDR2 FYNNEI. V lost 6 bases to trimming and J lost 0 bases, with 9 bases between them. The CDR3 extends over 15 amino acids.

The J gene is TRBJ2-3, the V gene TRBV9; 8 nucleotides agree with TRBD2. Losses at the gene ends were 5 bases for V and 1 base for J; bases not matched to a gene: 0. CDR1 and CDR2 (germline): SGDLS, YYNGEE. The CDR3 spans 13 residues. The CDR3 loop reads CASRAGGTDTQYF. The CDR3 DNA follows: TGTGCCAGCAGAGCGGGAGGCACAGATACGCAGTATTTT.

The chain links TRBV6-1 to TRBJ1-2, with D possibly TRBD1 on 5 matching bases. V was shortened by 7 bases and J by 5 bases, with 14 bases between the two germline ends. In germline, CDR1 is MNHNS, CDR2 SASEGT. CDR3 length: 13 amino acids. This CDR3 is CASKGTANYGYTF. The CDR3 coding sequence is TGTGCCAGCAAGGGGACGGCAAATTATGGCTACACCTTC.

This rearrangement joins TRBV4-2 to TRBJ2-5; TRBD2 matches 7 bases. Germline V CDR1 and CDR2: LGHNA, YNFKEQ. This CDR3 is 15 amino acids long. Unmatched junction bases numbered 2, after V lost 0 bases and J lost 1 base. Written as DNA, the CDR3 is TGTGCCAGCAGCCAAGATAAGCGGGGCCAAGAGACCCAGTACTTC. This gives the protein CASSQDKRGQETQYF.

The chain joins TRBV10-3 to TRBJ1-3, with TRBD1 matching over 7 bases. The ends lost 11 bases at V and 0 bases at J; junction bases unmatched: 10. The CDR3 has 15 residues. Looked up from germline, CDR1 is ENHRY and CDR2 is SYGVKD. CDR3 sequence reads: CAGTGAPSSGNTIYF. For the CDR3, the DNA is TGTGCCGGAACAGGGGCCCCGTCCTCTGGAAACACCATATATTTT.

The rearrangement joins TRBV9 to TRBJ1-2; tentative D call: TRBD1 (5 bases). CDR1 and CDR2 (germline): SGDLS, YYNGEE. V dropped 4 bases and J dropped 0 bases, with 7 bases sitting between them. This CDR3 is 13 amino acids long. The DNA of the CDR3 is TGTGCCAGCAGCCGGGACGCTAACTATGGCTACACCTTC. It is translated as CASSRDANYGYTF.

The CDR3 coding sequence is TGCGCCAGCCGGCGGGAGGGAACAGATACGCAGTATTTT. It encodes CASRREGTDTQYF. The rearrangement joins TRBV5-1 to TRBJ2-3; 9 bases agree with TRBD2. Germline V gives CDR1 SGHRS, CDR2 YFSETQ. The V gene end was trimmed by 7 bases and the J gene end by 3 bases; junction bases not matched to a gene: 3. The CDR3 has 13 residues.

V gene TRBV5-4 combines with J gene TRBJ1-6, with D uncertain. The CDR3 length is 12 residues. V lost 3 bases to trimming and J lost 5 bases, with 3 bases between them. The germline V gene has CDR1 SGHNT and CDR2 YYREEE (reference sequence). In nucleotides, the CDR3 is TGTGCCAGCAGCTGGGATAATTCACCCCTCCACTTT. Protein: CASSWDNSPLHF.

The V gene is TRBV14, the J gene TRBJ2-7; D is ambiguous. Germline-derived CDR1 and CDR2 are SGHDN and FVKESK. The CDR3 is made up of 12 amino acids. V lost 1 base and J 4 bases, leaving 5 bases between the germline ends. The CDR3 sequence: CASSQVVYEQYF. The CDR3 bases are TGTGCCAGCAGCCAAGTCGTGTACGAGCAGTACTTC.

The chain combines TRBV9 with TRBJ2-5; D is unclear. Trimming left V 0 bases short and J 5 bases short, with 14 bases between. Germline V CDR1 and CDR2: SGDLS, YYNGEE. There are 15 residues in the CDR3. CDR3 DNA: TGTGCCAGCAGCGTAGCTCCGAGGCTAGAGGAGACCCAGTACTTC. Amino acid sequence: CASSVAPRLEETQYF.

The chain joins TRBV30 to TRBJ1-4; D gene ambiguous. The V gene lost 2 bases and the J gene lost 4 bases, with 11 bases spanning the gap. There are 14 residues in the CDR3. The germline V gene encodes CDR1 GTSNPN and CDR2 SVGIG (reference sequence). CDR3 residues: CAWSTRRSNEKLFF. CDR3 bases: TGTGCCTGGAGTACTAGACGGAGTAATGAAAAACTGTTTTTT. The full variable domain, its missing parts supplied by reference TRBV30 and TRBJ1-4, is SQTIHQWPATLVQPVGSPLSLECTVEGTSNPNLYWYRQAAGRGLQLLFYSVGIGQISSEVPQNLSASRPQDRQFILSSKKLLLSDSGFYLCAWSTRRSNEKLFFGSGTQLSVL.

The V gene is TRBV11-2, the J gene TRBJ1-2; 8 bases agree with TRBD1. Germline assignment: CDR1 SGHAT and CDR2 FQNNGV. The CDR3 extends over 15 amino acids. After removal of 4 bases from V and 5 bases from J, the junction contained 9 bases not matched to a gene. The CDR3 loop reads CASSSVQGAGYGYTF. As DNA, the CDR3 is TGTGCCAGCAGCTCTGTGCAGGGGGCAGGTTATGGCTACACCTTC.

A few counts support this clone. The V gene is TRBV6-1, the J gene TRBJ2-3; D gene unclear. Germline V gives CDR1 MNHNS, CDR2 SASEGT. This CDR3 contains 14 residues. V lost 3 bases and J 2 bases, leaving 9 bases between the germline ends. The CDR3 coding sequence is TGTGCCAGCAGTGATAGGCAGTCCACAGATACGCAGTATTTT. Residues: CASSDRQSTDTQYF.

The V gene is TRBV7-9, the J gene TRBJ2-5; D gene ambiguous. V lost 2 bases and J lost 0, with 7 bases in between. This CDR3 spans 14 amino acids. Germline V lookup: CDR1 SEHNR, CDR2 FQNEAQ (reference sequence). The CDR3 DNA reads TGTGCCAGCAGCTTAAGGCGGAACCAAGAGACCCAGTACTTC. Protein: CASSLRRNQETQYF.

The V and J genes are TRBV19 and TRBJ2-2; D is tentatively TRBD1 or TRBD2 (5 bases each). The CDR3 covers 16 residues. Germline CDR1 LNHDA, CDR2 SQIVND (reference sequence). Trimming stripped 7 bases from V and 0 bases from J, with 15 bases between. The CDR3 here is CASTPRDGSNTGELFF. CDR3 DNA sequence: TGTGCCAGTACCCCACGGGACGGATCGAACACCGGGGAGCTGTTTTTT. Based on the CDR3 plus reference TRBV19 and TRBJ2-2, the full variable domain is DGGITQSPKYLFRKEGQNVTLSCEQNLNHDAMYWYRQDPGQGLRLIYYSQIVNDFQKGDIAEGYSVSREKKESFPLTVTSAQKNPTAFYLCASTPRDGSNTGELFFGEGSRLTVL.

The rearrangement joins TRBV6-1 to TRBJ1-5, with TRBD1 matching 7 bases. Germline values: CDR1 MNHNS, CDR2 SASEGT. Losses at the gene ends were 0 bases for V and 8 bases for J; bases not matched to a gene: 7. This CDR3 has 15 residues. CDR3 DNA sequence: TGTGCCAGCAGTGAAGCGCGGGCAGGGGGTGAGCCCCAGCATTTT. Amino acid sequence: CASSEARAGGEPQHF.

This chain links TRBV5-5 with TRBJ1-1; D may be TRBD1 (5 bases). CDR3 size: 14 residues. Trimming took off 4 bases at V and 1 base at J, with 11 bases between the two ends. From germline, CDR1 is SGHKS and CDR2 YYEKEE (reference sequence). The CDR3 protein is CASSLRDPNTEAFF. CDR3 nucleotide sequence: TGTGCCAGCAGCCTCCGGGACCCGAACACTGAAGCTTTCTTT.

This sequence joins TRBV7-9 and TRBJ1-1, with D possibly TRBD1 on 5 matching bases. The CDR3 spans 16 residues. Germline CDR1 and CDR2: SEHNR and FQNEAQ (reference sequence). V lost 4 bases and J 5 bases, leaving 20 bases between the germline ends. The chain's CDR3 is CASSWGKRARVTEAFF. CDR3 bases: TGTGCCAGCAGCTGGGGGAAGCGGGCGCGGGTTACTGAAGCTTTCTTT.

This chain uses TRBV10-3 with TRBJ2-7, with 8 bases fitting TRBD1. The CDR3 totals 13 residues. Germline V gene lookup returns CDR1 ENHRY and CDR2 SYGVKD. Germline trimming cut 6 bases from V and 2 bases from J; bases unmatched to any gene: 3. The CDR3 protein is CAISKGQAYEQYF. The CDR3, as DNA: TGTGCCATCAGCAAGGGACAGGCCTACGAGCAGTACTTC.

The rearrangement uses TRBV19 and TRBJ1-5; D is uncertain. Deletions cut 6 bases from V and 7 bases from J, with 10 bases between. CDR1 and CDR2 from the germline V gene are LNHDA and SQIVND (reference sequence). The CDR3 totals 12 residues. CDR3 nucleotide sequence: TGTGCCAGTAGCTTTAGGGAGCAGCCCCAGCATTTT. The encoded protein is CASSFREQPQHF.

V and J are TRBV6-1 and TRBJ1-1; D uncertain. The germline V and J ends were trimmed by 0 bases and 2 bases, with 1 base remaining between them. The CDR3 contains 12 residues. The germline V gene has CDR1 MNHNS and CDR2 SASEGT. The CDR3 loop is CASSEANTEAFF. DNA of the CDR3: TGTGCCAGCAGTGAAGCCAACACTGAAGCTTTCTTT.

The CDR3 loop is CASSHEHRDTQYF. CDR3 nucleotides: TGTGCCAGCAGCCACGAACACCGCGATACGCAGTATTTT. The chain has TRBV14 and TRBJ2-3; D remains ambiguous. CDR3 size: 13 residues. Germline V gene sequence: CDR1 SGHDN, CDR2 FVKESK. Trimming left V 3 bases short and J 6 bases short, with 10 bases between.

The chain combines TRBV6-6 with TRBJ2-1; D is unclear. The germline gives CDR1 MNHNY, CDR2 SVGAGI (reference sequence). The CDR3 covers 16 residues. Trimming stripped 2 bases from V and 9 bases from J, with 20 bases between. The DNA of the CDR3 is TGTGCCAGCAGTTACGGCTCACGCTACACATACGGTGAGCAGTTCTTC. This translates into CASSYGSRYTYGEQFF.

The chain joins TRBV30 to TRBJ2-1, with D uncertain. CDR1 and CDR2 from the germline V gene are GTSNPN and SVGIG (reference sequence). With 2 bases removed from V and 9 bases from J, the gap between germline ends came to 8 bases. This CDR3 is 11 amino acids long. The CDR3 loop reads CAWSKTGEQFF. The CDR3 nucleotides are TGTGCCTGGAGTAAGACTGGTGAGCAGTTCTTC.

Only one count was recorded for this clone. The rearrangement links TRBV6-1 to TRBJ1-5; tentative D call: TRBD1 (6 bases). The CDR3 has 13 residues. Germline CDR1 reads MNHNS; CDR2 reads SASEGT. V gave up 7 bases and J gave up 5 bases, with 12 bases separating them. The CDR3 nucleotides read TGTGCCAGCAACCTAGGGGGGGATCAGCCCCAGCATTTT. Amino acids: CASNLGGDQPQHF.

The chain joins TRBV4-1 to TRBJ1-3; possibly TRBD1 for D (6 bases). The V gene lost 1 base and the J gene lost 11 bases, with 18 bases spanning the gap. From germline, CDR1 is MGHRA and CDR2 YSYEKL. CDR3 length equals 15 residues. In DNA, the CDR3 is TGCGCCAGCAGCCAAGTTGCAGGGGCCTCGAACTCCATATATTTT. Translated: CASSQVAGASNSIYF.